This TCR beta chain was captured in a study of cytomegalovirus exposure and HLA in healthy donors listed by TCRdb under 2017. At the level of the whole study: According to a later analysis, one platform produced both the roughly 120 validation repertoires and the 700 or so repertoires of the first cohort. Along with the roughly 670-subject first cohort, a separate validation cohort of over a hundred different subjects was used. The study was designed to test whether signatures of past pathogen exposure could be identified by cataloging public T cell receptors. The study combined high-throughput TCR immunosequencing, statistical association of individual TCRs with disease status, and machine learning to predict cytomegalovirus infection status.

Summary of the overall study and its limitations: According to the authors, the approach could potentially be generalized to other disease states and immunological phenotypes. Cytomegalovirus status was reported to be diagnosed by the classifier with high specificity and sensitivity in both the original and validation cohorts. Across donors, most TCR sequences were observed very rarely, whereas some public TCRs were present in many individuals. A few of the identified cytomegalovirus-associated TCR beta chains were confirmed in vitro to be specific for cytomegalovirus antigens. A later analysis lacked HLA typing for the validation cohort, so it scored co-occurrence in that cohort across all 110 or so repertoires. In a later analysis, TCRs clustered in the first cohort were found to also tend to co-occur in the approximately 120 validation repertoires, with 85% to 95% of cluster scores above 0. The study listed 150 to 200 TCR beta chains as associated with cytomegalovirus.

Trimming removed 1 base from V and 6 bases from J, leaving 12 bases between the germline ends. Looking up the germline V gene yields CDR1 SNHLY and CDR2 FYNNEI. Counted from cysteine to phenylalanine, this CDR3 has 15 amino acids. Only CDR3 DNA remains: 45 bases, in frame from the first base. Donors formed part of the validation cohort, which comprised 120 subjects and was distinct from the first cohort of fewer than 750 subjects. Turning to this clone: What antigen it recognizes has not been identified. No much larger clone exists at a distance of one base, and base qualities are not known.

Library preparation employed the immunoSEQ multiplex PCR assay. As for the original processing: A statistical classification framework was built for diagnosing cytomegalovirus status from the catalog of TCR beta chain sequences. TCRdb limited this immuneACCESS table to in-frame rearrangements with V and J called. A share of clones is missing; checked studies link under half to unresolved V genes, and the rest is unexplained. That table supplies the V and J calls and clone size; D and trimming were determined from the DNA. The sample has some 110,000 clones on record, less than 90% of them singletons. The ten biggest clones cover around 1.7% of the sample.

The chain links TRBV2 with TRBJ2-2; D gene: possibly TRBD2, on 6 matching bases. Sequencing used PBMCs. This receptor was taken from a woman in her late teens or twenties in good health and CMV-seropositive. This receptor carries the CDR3 CASSEVGGPAGELFF. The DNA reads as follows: TGTGCCAGCAGTGAAGTGGGGGGTCCGGCCGGGGAGCTGTTTTTT.